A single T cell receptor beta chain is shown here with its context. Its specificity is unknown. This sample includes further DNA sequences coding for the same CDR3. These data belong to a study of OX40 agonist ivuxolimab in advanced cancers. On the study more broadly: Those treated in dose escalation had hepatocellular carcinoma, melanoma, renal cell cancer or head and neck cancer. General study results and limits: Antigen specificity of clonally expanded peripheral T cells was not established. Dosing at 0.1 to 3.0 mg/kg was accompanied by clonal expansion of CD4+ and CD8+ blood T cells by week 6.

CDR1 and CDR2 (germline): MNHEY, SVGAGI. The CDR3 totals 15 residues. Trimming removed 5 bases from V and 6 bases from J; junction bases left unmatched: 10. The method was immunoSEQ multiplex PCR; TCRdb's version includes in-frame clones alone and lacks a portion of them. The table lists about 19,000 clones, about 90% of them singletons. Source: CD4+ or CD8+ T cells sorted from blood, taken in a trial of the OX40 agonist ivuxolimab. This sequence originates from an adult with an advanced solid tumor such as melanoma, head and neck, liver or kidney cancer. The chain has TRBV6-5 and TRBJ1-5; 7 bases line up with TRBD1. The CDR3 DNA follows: TGTGCCAGCAGTAGGGATAGGGGGCTGTCTCAGCCCCAGCATTTT. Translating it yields CASSRDRGLSQPQHF.